One T cell receptor beta chain is described in this entry. The data were obtained in a study of blood T cell repertoires in COVID-19. Study information: Spain, Italy and the United States supplied samples that represented acute and convalescent COVID-19. PBMCs, B-cell-depleted T cells, or T cells were the source of the cDNA or gDNA that made up the material.

This table comes from immunoSEQ multiplex PCR, and its TCRdb copy is limited to in-frame clones, with some not included. The sample lists roughly 53,000 clones, more than 80% occurring once. J lost 9 bases, V lost 5 bases, and 16 bases had no gene match. CDR1 and CDR2 from the germline V gene are SEHNR and FQNEAQ (reference sequence). This CDR3 spans 16 amino acids. The chain carries TRBV7-9 and TRBJ2-1; 7 bases agree with TRBD1. The TCR sequence derives from a man older than 75 with acute or convalescent COVID-19. Sequencing was performed on peripheral blood. The CDR3 sequence is CASSPSPPDRVGEQFF. In DNA, the CDR3 is TGTGCCAGCAGCCCATCCCCCCCAGACAGGGTAGGTGAGCAGTTCTTC.